The 3 T cell receptor beta chains listed next were all sequenced from one sample in a study of blood T cell repertoires in COVID-19. TCRdb keeps only in-frame clones here, not all; method: immunoSEQ multiplex PCR. The data show about 40,000 clones, about 91% seen once. The sequencing input was peripheral blood. The receptors stem from a young woman in a cohort sampled during active COVID-19.

The J gene is TRBJ1-1, the V gene TRBV2; D gene unclear. The CDR3 is 14 amino acids. V lost 5 bases and J lost 0, with 10 bases in between. Germline lookup yields CDR1 SNHLY and CDR2 FYNNEI. For the CDR3, the DNA is TGTGCCAGCAGTCCTGAGGGATTGAACACTGAAGCTTTCTTT. Translating it yields CASSPEGLNTEAFF. Supplemented by reference TRBV2 and TRBJ1-1, the full variable domain reads EPEVTQTPSHQVTQMGQEVILRCVPISNHLYFYWYRQILGQKVEFLVSFYNNEISEKSEIFDDQFSVERPDGSNFTLKIRSTKLEDSAMYFCASSPEGLNTEAFFGQGTRLTVV.

The chain's CDR3 is CASSRLAGFTDTQYF. The CDR3 nucleotides are TGTGCCAGCAGCCGACTAGCGGGTTTCACAGATACGCAGTATTTT. The J gene is TRBJ2-3, the V gene TRBV11-2, with 10 bases fitting TRBD2. The CDR3 extends over 15 amino acids. Germline V CDR1 and CDR2: SGHAT, FQNNGV. The junction had 4 bases not matched to a gene; V was cut back by 5 bases and J by 2 bases.

This sequence joins TRBV7-8 and TRBJ1-3; D is uncertain. V lost 4 bases and J 1 base, leaving 14 bases between the germline ends. CDR1 is SGHVS, CDR2 FQNEAQ, per germline. The CDR3 consists of 16 residues. In DNA form, the CDR3 reads TGTGCCAGCAGCTACGGGATAGGTGGATCTGGAAACACCATATATTTT. Its translation is CASSYGIGGSGNTIYF.